This is a list of T cell receptor beta chains from one sample in a study of blood T cell repertoires in COVID-19. Here immunoSEQ multiplex PCR was the method, and the copy in TCRdb shows in-frame clones only, minus some. The sample lists roughly 230,000 clones; 65% to 85% were seen once. Sequencing input: peripheral blood. The receptors were sampled from a man aged 35 to 55 with active or convalescent COVID-19. Each CDR3 is given with its conserved first and last residue. A D gene is named only where the DNA matches it firmly. The size of a clone is reported for some rows only, either as once, few or many, or as a class for expanded clones.

d_call j_call v_call clone_size cdr3_nt cdr3_aa
- TRBJ2-2 TRBV6-2/TRBV6-3 once TGTGCCAGCATCCCGGGGCTCCCCGGGGAGCTGTTTTTT CASIPGLPGELFF
- TRBJ2-7 TRBV7-8 - TGTGCCAGCAGCTCATTTAGCGACTCAGCCTACGAGCAGTACTTC CASSSFSDSAYEQYF
TRBD1 TRBJ1-1 TRBV7-9 - TGTGCCAGCAGCCCGAGAGGGCAGGGGGCAGGTATTGCCACTGAAGCTTTCTTT CASSPRGQGAGIATEAFF
TRBD1 TRBJ2-5 TRBV19 - TGTGCCAGTAGTATGTCGACAGGGCGGGTAGGAATCCAGTACTTC CASSMSTGRVGIQYF
TRBD1 TRBJ1-2 TRBV5-1 - TGCGCCAGCAAGGGGAGACAGGGACCCTATGGCTACACCTTC CASKGRQGPYGYTF
TRBD2 TRBJ2-1 TRBV27 - TGTGCCAGCGCCACTCGAGTGCGGGAGCGACCCTACAATGAGCAGTTCTTC CASATRVRERPYNEQFF
- TRBJ2-3 TRBV29-1 - TGCAGCAACCGGGAAGGCACAGATACGCAGTATTTT CSNREGTDTQYF
- TRBJ1-3 TRBV2 - TGTGCCAGCAGGCTAAACAGGAATACTTTCTCTGGAAACACCATATATTTT CASRLNRNTFSGNTIYF
TRBD2 TRBJ2-3 TRBV30 - TGTGCCTGGAGTGTAACCGGGAGGGCAGATACGCAGTATTTT CAWSVTGRADTQYF
TRBD2 TRBJ2-7 TRBV9 - TGTGCCAGCAGCCTTTCAAGCGGGAGGTACAACGAGCAGTACTTC CASSLSSGRYNEQYF
- TRBJ1-3 TRBV23-1 - TGCGCCAGCAGTCAATCGGGTACGGGCATTCGGGATTCTGGAAACACCATATATTTT CASSQSGTGIRDSGNTIYF
TRBD2 TRBJ2-7 TRBV9 - TGTGCCAGCAGCGTAGGACTAGCGGTAACCTACGAGCAGTACTTC CASSVGLAVTYEQYF
- TRBJ2-1 TRBV6-2/TRBV6-3 - TGTGCCAGCAGTTACTCGAAATGGGTAGGAGTTAACAATGAGCAGTTCTTC CASSYSKWVGVNNEQFF
- TRBJ1-1 TRBV19 - TGTGCCACCCGACAGAGCCCGAACACTGAAGCTTTCTTT CATRQSPNTEAFF
TRBD2 TRBJ2-3 TRBV4-1 - TGCGCCAGCAGCCAAGAAGCGGGGAGCACAGATACGCAGTATTTT CASSQEAGSTDTQYF
TRBD2 TRBJ2-7 TRBV30 few TGTGCCTGGAGCGCCATGCTAGCGGGACTCTACGAGCAGTACTTC CAWSAMLAGLYEQYF
TRBD1 TRBJ1-2 TRBV6-2/TRBV6-3 once TGTGCCAGCAGTCCCCTCGCAGGGGGATATGGCTACACCTTC CASSPLAGGYGYTF
TRBD2 TRBJ2-1 TRBV18 - TGTGCCAGCTCACCATTGGGTGCTAGCGGGAGGCCGCGCGAGCAGTTCTTC CASSPLGASGRPREQFF